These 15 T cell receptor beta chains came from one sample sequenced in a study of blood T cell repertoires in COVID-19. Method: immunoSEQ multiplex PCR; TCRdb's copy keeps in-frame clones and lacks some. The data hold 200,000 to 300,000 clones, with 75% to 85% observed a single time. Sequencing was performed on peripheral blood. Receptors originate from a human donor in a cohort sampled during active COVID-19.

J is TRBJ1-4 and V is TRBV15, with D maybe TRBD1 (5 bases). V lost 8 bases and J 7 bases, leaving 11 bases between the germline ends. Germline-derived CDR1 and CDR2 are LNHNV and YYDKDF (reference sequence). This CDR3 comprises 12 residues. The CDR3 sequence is CATGQGGEKLFF. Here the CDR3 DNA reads TGTGCCACCGGGCAGGGTGGTGAAAAACTGTTTTTT.

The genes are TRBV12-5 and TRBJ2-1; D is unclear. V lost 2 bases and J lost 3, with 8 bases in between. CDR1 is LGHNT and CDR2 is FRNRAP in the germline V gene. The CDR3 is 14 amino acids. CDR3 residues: CASGLSVFYNEQFF. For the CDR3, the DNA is TGTGCTAGTGGTTTGTCAGTGTTCTACAATGAGCAGTTCTTC.

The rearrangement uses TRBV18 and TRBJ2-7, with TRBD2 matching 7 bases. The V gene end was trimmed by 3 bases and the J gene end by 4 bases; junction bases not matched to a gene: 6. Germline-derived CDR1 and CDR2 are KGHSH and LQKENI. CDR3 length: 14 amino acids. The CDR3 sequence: CASSPGDYGYEQYF. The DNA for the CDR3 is TGTGCCAGCTCACCCGGGGACTATGGATACGAGCAGTACTTC.

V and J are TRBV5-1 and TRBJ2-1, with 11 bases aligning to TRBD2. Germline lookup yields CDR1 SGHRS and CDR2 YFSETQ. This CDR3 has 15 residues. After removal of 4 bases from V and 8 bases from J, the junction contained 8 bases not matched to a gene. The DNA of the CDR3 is TGCGCCAGCAGCGGTAGCGGGAGGGCCGGGGATGAGCAGTTCTTC. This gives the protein CASSGSGRAGDEQFF.

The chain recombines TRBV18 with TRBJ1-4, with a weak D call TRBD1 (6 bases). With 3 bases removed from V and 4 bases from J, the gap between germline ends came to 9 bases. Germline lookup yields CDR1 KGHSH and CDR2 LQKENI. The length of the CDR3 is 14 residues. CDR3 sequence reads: CASSPGAGNEKLFF. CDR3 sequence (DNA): TGTGCCAGCTCACCGGGGGCTGGTAATGAAAAACTGTTTTTT. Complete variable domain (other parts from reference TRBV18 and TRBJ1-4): NAGVMQNPRHLVRRRGQEARLRCSPMKGHSHVYWYRQLPEEGLKFMVYLQKENIIDESGMPKERFSAEFPKEGPSILRIQQVVRGDSAAYFCASSPGAGNEKLFFGSGTQLSVL.

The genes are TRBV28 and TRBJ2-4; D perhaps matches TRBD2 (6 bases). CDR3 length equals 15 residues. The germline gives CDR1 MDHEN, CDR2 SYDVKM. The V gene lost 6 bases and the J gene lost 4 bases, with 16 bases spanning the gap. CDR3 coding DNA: TGTGCCAGCAGGACGGTCGGGGCGGGGAAAAACATTCAGTACTTC. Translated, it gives CASRTVGAGKNIQYF.

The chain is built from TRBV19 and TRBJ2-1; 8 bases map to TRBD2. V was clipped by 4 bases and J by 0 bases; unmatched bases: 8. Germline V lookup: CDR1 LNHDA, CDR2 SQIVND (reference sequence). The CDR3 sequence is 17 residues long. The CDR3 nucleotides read TGTGCCAGTAGTACCCCGGGGGGGCAGAGCTCCTACAATGAGCAGTTCTTC. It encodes CASSTPGGQSSYNEQFF. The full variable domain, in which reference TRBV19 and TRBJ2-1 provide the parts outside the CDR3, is DGGITQSPKYLFRKEGQNVTLSCEQNLNHDAMYWYRQDPGQGLRLIYYSQIVNDFQKGDIAEGYSVSREKKESFPLTVTSAQKNPTAFYLCASSTPGGQSSYNEQFFGPGTRLTVL.

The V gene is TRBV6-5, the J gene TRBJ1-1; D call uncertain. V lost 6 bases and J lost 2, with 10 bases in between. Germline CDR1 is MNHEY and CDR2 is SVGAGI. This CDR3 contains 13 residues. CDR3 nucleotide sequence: TGTGCCAGCAGCACCGGGTCAAACACTGAAGCTTTCTTT. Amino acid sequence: CASSTGSNTEAFF.

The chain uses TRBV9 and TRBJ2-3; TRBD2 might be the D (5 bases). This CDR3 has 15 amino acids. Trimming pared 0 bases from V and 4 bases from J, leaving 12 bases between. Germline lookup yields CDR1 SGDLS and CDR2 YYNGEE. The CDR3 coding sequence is TGTGCCAGCAGCGTAGAGGTAGGAGGAGCAGATACGCAGTATTTT. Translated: CASSVEVGGADTQYF.

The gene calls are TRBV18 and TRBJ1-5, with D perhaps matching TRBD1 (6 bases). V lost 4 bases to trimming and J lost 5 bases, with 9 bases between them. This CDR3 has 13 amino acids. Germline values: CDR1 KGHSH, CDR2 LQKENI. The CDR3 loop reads CASSQGGDQPQHF. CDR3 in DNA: TGTGCCAGCTCACAAGGGGGGGATCAGCCCCAGCATTTT.

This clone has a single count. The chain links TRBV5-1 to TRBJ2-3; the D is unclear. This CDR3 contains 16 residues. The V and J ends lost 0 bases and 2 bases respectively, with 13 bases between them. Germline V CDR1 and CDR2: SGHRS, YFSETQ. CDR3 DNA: TGCGCCAGCAGCTTGGCCGCGACTTCTACCACAGATACGCAGTATTTT. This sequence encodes CASSLAATSTTDTQYF.

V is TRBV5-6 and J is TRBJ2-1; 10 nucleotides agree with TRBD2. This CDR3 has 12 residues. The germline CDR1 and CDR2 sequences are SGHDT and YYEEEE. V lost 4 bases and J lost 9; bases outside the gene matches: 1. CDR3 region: CASSLAGAEQFF. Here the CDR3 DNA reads TGTGCCAGCAGCCTAGCGGGAGCTGAGCAGTTCTTC.

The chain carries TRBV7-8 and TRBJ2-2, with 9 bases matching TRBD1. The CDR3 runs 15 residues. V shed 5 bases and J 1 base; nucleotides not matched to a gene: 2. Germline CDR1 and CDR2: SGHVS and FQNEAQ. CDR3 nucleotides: TGTGCCAGCAGCCCGGACAGGGGGAACACCGGGGAGCTGTTTTTT. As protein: CASSPDRGNTGELFF.

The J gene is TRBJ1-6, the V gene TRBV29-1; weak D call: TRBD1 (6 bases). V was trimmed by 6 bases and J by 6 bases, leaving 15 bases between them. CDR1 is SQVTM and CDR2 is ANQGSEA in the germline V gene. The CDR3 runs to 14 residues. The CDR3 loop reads CSVAAGETNSPLHF. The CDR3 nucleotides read TGCAGCGTCGCCGCAGGGGAGACTAATTCACCCCTCCACTTT. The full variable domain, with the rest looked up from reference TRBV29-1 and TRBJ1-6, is SAVISQKPSRDICQRGTSLTIQCQVDSQVTMMFWYRQQPGQSLTLIATANQGSEATYESGFVIDKFPISRPNLTFSTLTVSNMSPEDSSIYLCSVAAGETNSPLHFGNGTRLTVT.

CDR3 nucleotide sequence: TGTGCCAGCAGAGTACCGGGACAAGAGACCCAGTACTTC. The encoded protein is CASRVPGQETQYF. V is TRBV3-1 (or the pseudogene TRBV3-2) and J is TRBJ2-5; a possible D gene is TRBD2 (5 bases). The germline V gene has CDR1 LGHDT and CDR2 YNNKEL (reference sequence). Trimming pared 6 bases from V and 2 bases from J, leaving 10 bases between. The CDR3 is 13 amino acids.